This T cell receptor beta chain comes out of a study of human T cells and chemical hapten exposure. Broader study findings: With DPC sensitization, TCRs exceeding 1 in 1000 frequency showed no change. Among expanded TCRs, significantly more large CDR3 similarity clusters formed than among controls.

The time point here: patch test 1, 2 weeks after DPC sensitization. The treatment was: therapeutic diphenylcyclopropenone sensitization with weekly scalp DPC. As for this clonotype: Its antigen is unidentified.

Individual cDNA molecules each carried unique molecular identifiers attached by the library. Each CDR3 protein gets one entry after TCRdb re-called the RACE reads with MiXCR. Seen here are some 340,000 distinct CDR3 sequences, about 7% observed once, and the top ten hold roughly 8%. This clonotype originated in a woman younger than 35 with alopecia areata. Some clones in this sample may be carry-over from other donors' samples. This specimen consisted of whole blood, obtained in connection with sensitization to the hapten diphenylcyclopropenone (DPC).

The CDR3 region has the DNA TGTGCCAGCAGGGGGACAGGGCGGACGCAGTATTTT. Its translation: CASRGTGRTQYF. The chain joins TRBV12-3 or TRBV12-4 to TRBJ2-3, with 9 bases that match TRBD1. V was pared by 6 bases and J by 9 bases, with 4 bases of the junction left unmatched. The CDR3 totals 12 residues.